Included here is one T cell receptor (beta chain) sequence, with context. This record comes from a study of blood T cell repertoires in COVID-19. Study processing details: Nucleated cell number was recorded as an estimate derived from reference gene primer amplification. The data were produced by immunoSEQ multiplex PCR, yet TCRdb's version contains in-frame clones alone and is incomplete. That table furnishes V, J and clone size, whereas the DNA furnished D and trimming. The table records about 190,000 clones, about 88% of them present only once. Germline CDR1 and CDR2: WNHNN and SYGVQD (reference sequence). The CDR3 length is 12 residues. The V and J ends lost 5 bases and 4 bases respectively, with 9 bases between them.

The TCR sequence derives from a man aged 25 to 45 with acute or convalescent COVID-19. This chain connects TRBV10-1 to TRBJ2-7; D may be TRBD2 (5 bases). Sample: peripheral blood. DNA for the CDR3: TGCGCCAGCAGTCCGAGCGGATACGAGCAGTACTTC. The encoded protein is CASSPSGYEQYF.